This paragraph reports one TCR beta chain. Its antigen is unknown. With iRepertoire HTBI primers and Arm-PCR of CDR3 regions, TCR beta libraries were built. MiXCR, run by TCRdb on the multiplex PCR reads, gives a single entry per CDR3 protein. The top ten clones hold 26% of a sample with some 450,000 distinct CDR3 sequences, around 24% of them seen once. The data derive from a study of regulatory T cells in long-lasting Graves disease. Time point specified: persistent/refractory GD, antithyroid drugs over 5 years with positive TRAb. PBMCs were the source of the RNA used for TCR sequencing. Patients were enrolled at an endocrinology department in Xi'an, China. Collection of peripheral blood (roughly 9.8 milliliters) was done using EDTA tubes. Findings of the study overall: Samples came from peripheral blood alone, without thyroid tissue.

The input for sequencing was peripheral blood mononuclear cells (PBMCs), taken when the disease was refractory, from a patient treated with antithyroid drugs. This clonotype originated in a female donor with Graves disease.

The CDR3 spells CASSVEGRTAMNTEAFF. DNA of the CDR3: TGTGCCAGCAGCGTAGAGGGGCGGACAGCGATGAACACTGAAGCTTTCTTT. The chain combines TRBV9 with TRBJ1-1, with D tentatively TRBD1 (6 bases). Germline values: CDR1 SGDLS, CDR2 YYNGEE. CDR3 length: 17 residues. V shed 0 bases and J shed 0 bases, with 15 bases lying between them. Supplemented by reference TRBV9 and TRBJ1-1, the full variable domain reads DSGVTQTPKHLITATGQRVTLRCSPRSGDLSVYWYQQSLDQGLQFLIQYYNGEERAKGNILERFSAQQFPDLHSELNLSSLELGDSALYFCASSVEGRTAMNTEAFFGQGTRLTVV.